A single sample gave rise to the 24 T cell receptor beta chains below, sequenced in a study of cytomegalovirus exposure and HLA in healthy donors. Assay: immunoSEQ multiplex PCR; the TCRdb copy retains only in-frame clones and omits some. The sample lists roughly 280,000 clones; roughly 85% were seen once. Material for sequencing was PBMCs. These TCRs come from a young woman in good health and CMV-seronegative.

This clone was observed a single time. The chain uses TRBV6-5 and TRBJ1-1, with 12 bases matching TRBD1. The trim removed 2 bases at V and 10 bases at J, leaving 11 bases unmatched. The germline gives CDR1 MNHEY, CDR2 SVGAGI. The CDR3 consists of 16 residues. In DNA form, the CDR3 reads TGTGCCAGCAGTTACCGGGACAGGGGGCTGCCGTATGGAGCTTTCTTT. Amino acids: CASSYRDRGLPYGAFF.

The chain couples TRBV4-1 to TRBJ2-1, with TRBD2 matching over 7 bases. Germline-derived CDR1 and CDR2 are MGHRA and YSYEKL. V lost 0 bases, J lost 1 base, and 3 bases stayed unmatched. The CDR3 is 16 residues long. In DNA, the CDR3 is TGCGCCAGCAGCCAAGAATTGCGGGAGTCCTACAATGAGCAGTTCTTC. Encoded protein: CASSQELRESYNEQFF.

This sequence joins TRBV30 and TRBJ1-1, with D tentatively TRBD1 (5 bases). The V end was cut by 3 bases, the J end by 1 base, with 9 bases between. The CDR3 is 13 amino acids. CDR1 and CDR2 (germline): GTSNPN, SVGIG (reference sequence). CDR3 DNA: TGTGCCTGGAGGGACATATCGAACACTGAAGCTTTCTTT. It yields the protein CAWRDISNTEAFF.

This clone was seen more than once but under ten times. This chain joins TRBV11-2 and TRBJ1-2; TRBD1 might be the D (6 bases). The ends were cut back, 5 bases at V and 7 bases at J, with 11 bases in the middle. CDR1 is SGHAT, CDR2 FQNNGV, per germline. This CDR3 has 12 amino acids. CDR3 in amino acids: CASSPRGRGYTF. The DNA for the CDR3 is TGTGCCAGCAGCCCCAGGGGCCGTGGCTACACCTTC.

The genes are TRBV27 and TRBJ1-5; D is possibly TRBD1 (5 bases). CDR1 MNHEY and CDR2 SMNVEV come from the germline V gene (reference sequence). V lost 6 bases, J lost 7 bases, and 16 bases lay in between. This CDR3 is built from 14 residues. As DNA, the CDR3 is TGTGCCAGCAGCCCCAGGGCTCCAAACCAGCCCCAGCATTTT. Amino acid sequence: CASSPRAPNQPQHF.

This clone has a single count. The chain joins TRBV15 to TRBJ2-2; TRBD1 agrees at 8 bases. The ends lost 0 bases at V and 0 bases at J; junction bases unmatched: 0. Per the germline V gene, CDR1 is LNHNV and CDR2 is YYDKDF (reference sequence). The CDR3 is 16 amino acids. DNA for the CDR3: TGTGCCACCAGCAGAGAACAGGGGGCGAACACCGGGGAGCTGTTTTTT. Residues: CATSREQGANTGELFF.

The chain couples TRBV19 to TRBJ2-7; D not certain. The CDR3 is 16 amino acids. With 3 bases removed from V and 1 base from J, the gap between germline ends came to 16 bases. Germline assignment: CDR1 LNHDA and CDR2 SQIVND (reference sequence). CDR3 sequence (DNA): TGTGCCAGTAGTATGTCGGCCGAGACACTTTCCTACGAGCAGTACTTC. Translating gives CASSMSAETLSYEQYF.

This clone was seen just once. The chain carries TRBV16 and TRBJ2-7, with a possible D match to TRBD1 (6 bases). V was trimmed by 2 bases and J by 5 bases, leaving 19 bases between them. The CDR3 loop spans 16 amino acids. The V gene's germline CDR1 is KGHSY and CDR2 FQNENV. Written as DNA, the CDR3 is TGTGCCAGCAGCCAAAGTTTCCACAGGGAGCTTAACGAGCAGTACTTC. Translated, it gives CASSQSFHRELNEQYF.

The J gene is TRBJ2-1, the V gene TRBV7-3, with D unresolved. The CDR3 consists of 14 residues. CDR1 and CDR2 (germline): SGHTA, FQGTGA. The germline V and J ends were trimmed by 5 bases and 0 bases, with 8 bases remaining between them. The CDR3: CASSHSRSYNEQFF. The CDR3 nucleotides read TGTGCCAGCAGCCATAGTCGCTCCTACAATGAGCAGTTCTTC.

The chain links TRBV6-6 to TRBJ2-7, with 9 bases aligning to TRBD1. The ends lost 6 bases at V and 1 base at J; junction bases unmatched: 7. Per germline, CDR1 MNHNY and CDR2 SVGAGI (reference sequence). The CDR3 has 15 amino acids. The CDR3 DNA follows: TGTGCCAGCAGCCCGACGGACAGGGGTTCCTACGAGCAGTACTTC. This translates into CASSPTDRGSYEQYF.

This chain links TRBV7-2 with TRBJ1-2; TRBD1 matches at 8 bases. With 4 bases clipped from V and 0 bases from J, the junction kept 4 bases outside the gene matches. Germline V CDR1 and CDR2: SGHTA, FQGNSA. This CDR3 is built from 15 residues. DNA of the CDR3: TGTGCCAGCAGCTCGCGGACAGGGACTAACTATGGCTACACCTTC. Residues: CASSSRTGTNYGYTF.

The genes are TRBV7-2 and TRBJ1-2; D remains unclear. Trimming cost V 5 bases and J 5 bases, with 18 bases left between them. Germline CDR1 reads SGHTA; CDR2 reads FQGNSA. The CDR3 covers 15 residues. DNA for the CDR3: TGTGCCAGCAGCCCCACTGGAGGACTAACTTATGGCTACACCTTC. This sequence encodes CASSPTGGLTYGYTF.

This chain uses TRBV19 with TRBJ2-3; tentative D call: TRBD2 (5 bases). This CDR3 is 14 amino acids long. V was shortened by 7 bases and J by 4 bases, with 15 bases between the two germline ends. From germline, CDR1 is LNHDA and CDR2 SQIVND (reference sequence). The CDR3 loop is CASTTSQLADTQYF. In DNA, the CDR3 is TGTGCCAGTACTACTTCCCAACTAGCAGATACGCAGTATTTT. The variable domain in full, completed from reference TRBV19 and TRBJ2-3, reads DGGITQSPKYLFRKEGQNVTLSCEQNLNHDAMYWYRQDPGQGLRLIYYSQIVNDFQKGDIAEGYSVSREKKESFPLTVTSAQKNPTAFYLCASTTSQLADTQYFGPGTRLTVL.

The chain couples TRBV6-5 to TRBJ1-6, with D hard to call. The germline V gene has CDR1 MNHEY and CDR2 SVGAGI. With 2 bases removed from V and 8 bases from J, the gap between germline ends came to 7 bases. The CDR3 has 13 amino acids. DNA for the CDR3: TGTGCCAGCAGTTACCAGGCCGATTCACCCCTCCACTTT. It translates to CASSYQADSPLHF.

The rearrangement uses TRBV11-1 and TRBJ2-5; TRBD1 agrees at 7 bases. The CDR3 length is 15 residues. CDR1 and CDR2 (germline): SGHAT, FQDESV (reference sequence). V shed 1 base, J shed 1 base, and the junction held 3 bases outside the gene matches. CDR3 sequence reads: CASSLEAGGQETQYF. The CDR3, as DNA: TGTGCCAGCAGCTTAGAGGCAGGGGGCCAAGAGACCCAGTACTTC.

This clone was seen a handful of times. The V and J genes are TRBV6-5 and TRBJ2-5; D is possibly TRBD2 (6 bases). This CDR3 has 13 amino acids. The V and J ends lost 5 bases and 1 base respectively, with 8 bases between them. Germline-derived CDR1 and CDR2 are MNHEY and SVGAGI. The DNA for the CDR3 is TGTGCCAGCAGTCGGGACTTCCAAGAGACCCAGTACTTC. Amino acids: CASSRDFQETQYF.

The chain uses TRBV10-1 and TRBJ2-2, with 7 bases lining up with TRBD2. J gave up 0 bases and V 6 bases, and 4 bases lay outside the gene matches. CDR3 length: 15 amino acids. The germline V gene encodes CDR1 WNHNN and CDR2 SYGVQD (reference sequence). CDR3 region: CASRAGRANTGELFF. The CDR3 coding sequence is TGCGCCAGCAGAGCGGGGAGGGCGAACACCGGGGAGCTGTTTTTT.

The V and J genes are TRBV27 and TRBJ1-2; D is undetermined. This CDR3 has 14 residues. Germline V gives CDR1 MNHEY, CDR2 SMNVEV (reference sequence). With 5 bases removed from V and 3 bases from J, the gap between germline ends came to 13 bases. CDR3 nucleotides: TGTGCCAGCAGTATTAACAGCCTCCACTATGGCTACACCTTC. It yields the protein CASSINSLHYGYTF.

This chain links TRBV30 with TRBJ2-7; weak D call: TRBD1 (6 bases). The CDR3 sequence is 14 residues long. The ends were cut back, 3 bases at V and 2 bases at J, with 14 bases in the middle. Germline V gene lookup returns CDR1 GTSNPN and CDR2 SVGIG (reference sequence). This CDR3 reads CAWREPGQPYEQYF. DNA for the CDR3: TGTGCCTGGAGGGAGCCCGGACAGCCCTACGAGCAGTACTTC.

The chain recombines TRBV19 with TRBJ2-7; possibly TRBD2 for D (6 bases). In germline, CDR1 is LNHDA, CDR2 SQIVND (reference sequence). The V gene lost 6 bases and the J gene lost 0 bases, with 12 bases spanning the gap. This CDR3 is built from 14 residues. The CDR3 loop reads CASRPRRGSYEQYF. The CDR3 nucleotides are TGTGCCAGTAGACCCCGGCGGGGCTCCTACGAGCAGTACTTC.

This chain links TRBV29-1 with TRBJ1-2; possibly TRBD1 for D (5 bases). Germline CDR1 reads SQVTM; CDR2 reads ANQGSEA. The CDR3 loop spans 12 amino acids. V was pared by 6 bases and J by 2 bases, with 10 bases between. The CDR3 is CSVLTENYGYTF. The CDR3, as DNA: TGCAGCGTCCTGACAGAAAACTATGGCTACACCTTC. The full variable domain, rest sourced from reference TRBV29-1 and TRBJ1-2, is SAVISQKPSRDICQRGTSLTIQCQVDSQVTMMFWYRQQPGQSLTLIATANQGSEATYESGFVIDKFPISRPNLTFSTLTVSNMSPEDSSIYLCSVLTENYGYTFGSGTRLTVV.

This clone was detected once. The gene calls are TRBV4-3 and TRBJ1-6, with D uncertain. Germline values: CDR1 LGHNA, CDR2 YSLEER. The CDR3 runs to 16 residues. Trimming removed 0 bases from V and 5 bases from J, with 11 bases in between. The CDR3: CASSQDQMRNNSPLHF. CDR3 DNA sequence: TGCGCCAGCAGCCAAGATCAGATGAGGAATAATTCACCCCTCCACTTT.

In this sample, this clone turned up once. This sequence joins TRBV13 and TRBJ1-4; 8 nucleotides match TRBD1. The CDR3 totals 16 residues. Germline-derived CDR1 and CDR2 are PRHDT and FYEKMQ (reference sequence). With 4 bases clipped from V and 3 bases from J, the junction kept 7 bases outside the gene matches. CDR3 sequence: CASSSTDRGSNEKLFF. The CDR3 DNA reads TGTGCCAGCAGCTCCACCGACAGGGGATCTAATGAAAAACTGTTTTTT. Complete variable domain (other parts from reference TRBV13 and TRBJ1-4): AAGVIQSPRHLIKEKRETATLKCYPIPRHDTVYWYQQGPGQDPQFLISFYEKMQSDKGSIPDRFSAQQFSDYHSELNMSSLELGDSALYFCASSSTDRGSNEKLFFGSGTQLSVL.

V and J are TRBV29-1 and TRBJ1-5; the D is unclear. V gave up 4 bases and J gave up 0 bases, with 13 bases separating them. The germline V gene has CDR1 SQVTM and CDR2 ANQGSEA. The CDR3 runs 15 residues. The CDR3 region is CSVGSGASSNQPQHF. The CDR3, as DNA: TGCAGCGTTGGGTCGGGAGCTTCTAGCAATCAGCCCCAGCATTTT.